These 2 T cell receptor beta chains were all obtained from the same sample, sequenced in a study of T-cell reconstitution after alpha-beta-depleted transplantation in children. TCRbeta library preparation incorporated unique molecular identifiers. TCRdb re-called the PCR reads with MiXCR, one entry per CDR3 protein. The sample consists of 360,000 or so distinct CDR3 sequences, about a fifth of them appearing once. The sequencing used PBMCs from the stem cell graft donor, collected from the stem cell graft. These receptors came from a human donor who donated a stem cell graft to a child with acute myeloid leukemia.

The rearrangement links TRBV5-5 to TRBJ2-4; D unclear. V gave up 1 base and J gave up 8 bases, with 10 bases separating them. The CDR3 sequence is 13 residues long. Germline assignment: CDR1 SGHKS and CDR2 YYEKEE (reference sequence). The CDR3 spells CASSLSPRDIQYF. The CDR3, as DNA: TGTGCCAGCAGCTTGAGTCCTAGGGACATTCAGTACTTC.

This clonotype was observed at least ten times. The chain employs TRBV12-3 or TRBV12-4 and TRBJ1-2; TRBD1 matches at 7 bases. J lost 4 bases, V lost 7 bases, and 6 bases had no gene match. The CDR3 totals 13 residues. CDR3 in DNA: TGTGCCAGCAACGAGGGGGCGTTCTATGGCTACACCTTC. The encoded protein is CASNEGAFYGYTF.